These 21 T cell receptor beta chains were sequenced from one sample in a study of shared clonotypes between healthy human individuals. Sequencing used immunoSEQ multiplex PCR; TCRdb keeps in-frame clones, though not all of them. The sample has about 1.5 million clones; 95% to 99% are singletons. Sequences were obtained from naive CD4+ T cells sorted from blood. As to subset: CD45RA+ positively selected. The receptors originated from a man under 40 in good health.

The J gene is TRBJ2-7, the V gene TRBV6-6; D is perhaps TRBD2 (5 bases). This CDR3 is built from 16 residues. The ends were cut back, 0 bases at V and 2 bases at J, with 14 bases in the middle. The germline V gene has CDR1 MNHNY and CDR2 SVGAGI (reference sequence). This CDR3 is CASSYSTGGPPYEQYF. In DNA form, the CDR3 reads TGTGCCAGCAGTTACTCGACGGGCGGGCCTCCCTACGAGCAGTACTTC.

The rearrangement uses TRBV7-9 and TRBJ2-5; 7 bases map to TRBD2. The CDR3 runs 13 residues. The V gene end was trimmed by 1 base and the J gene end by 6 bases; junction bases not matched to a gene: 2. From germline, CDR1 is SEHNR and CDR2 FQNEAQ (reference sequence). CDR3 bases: TGTGCCAGCAGCTTAGAGACTAGCAAGACCCAGTACTTC. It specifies CASSLETSKTQYF.

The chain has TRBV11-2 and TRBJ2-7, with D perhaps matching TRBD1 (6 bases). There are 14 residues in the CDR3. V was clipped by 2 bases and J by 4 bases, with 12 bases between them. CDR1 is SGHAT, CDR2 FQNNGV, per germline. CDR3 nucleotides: TGTGCCAGCAGCTTATTGGACAGAATATACGAGCAGTACTTC. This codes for CASSLLDRIYEQYF.

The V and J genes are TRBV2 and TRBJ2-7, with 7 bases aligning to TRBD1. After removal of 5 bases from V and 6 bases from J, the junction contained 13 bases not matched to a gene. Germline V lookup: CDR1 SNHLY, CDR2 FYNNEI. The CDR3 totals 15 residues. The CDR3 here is CASSPQTTRGSEQYF. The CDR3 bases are TGTGCCAGCAGTCCCCAGACAACCAGGGGGTCCGAGCAGTACTTC.

CDR3 region: CASSEVGLAGFYNEQFF. The CDR3 DNA reads TGTGCCAGCAGCGAAGTTGGTCTAGCGGGCTTCTACAATGAGCAGTTCTTC. The chain carries TRBV7-2 and TRBJ2-1; the match to TRBD2 covers 8 bases. In germline, CDR1 is SGHTA, CDR2 FQGNSA. V trimming: 5 bases; J trimming: 3 bases; junction bases outside the gene matches: 12. The CDR3 covers 17 residues.

CDR3 loop: CASSLVGNSYEQYF. DNA of the CDR3: TGTGCCAGCAGCTTGGTGGGAAACTCCTACGAGCAGTACTTC. This rearrangement joins TRBV5-4 to TRBJ2-7; D call uncertain. V lost 0 bases and J 0 bases, leaving 7 bases between the germline ends. Germline CDR1 is SGHNT and CDR2 is YYREEE (reference sequence). The CDR3 sequence is 14 residues long.

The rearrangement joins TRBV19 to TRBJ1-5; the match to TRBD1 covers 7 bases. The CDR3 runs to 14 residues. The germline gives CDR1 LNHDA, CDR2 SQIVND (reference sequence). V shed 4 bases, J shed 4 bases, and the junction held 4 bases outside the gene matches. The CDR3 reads CASSRDRENQPQHF. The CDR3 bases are TGTGCCAGTAGTAGAGACAGGGAGAATCAGCCCCAGCATTTT. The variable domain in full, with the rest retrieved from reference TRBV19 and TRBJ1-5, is DGGITQSPKYLFRKEGQNVTLSCEQNLNHDAMYWYRQDPGQGLRLIYYSQIVNDFQKGDIAEGYSVSREKKESFPLTVTSAQKNPTAFYLCASSRDRENQPQHFGDGTRLSIL.

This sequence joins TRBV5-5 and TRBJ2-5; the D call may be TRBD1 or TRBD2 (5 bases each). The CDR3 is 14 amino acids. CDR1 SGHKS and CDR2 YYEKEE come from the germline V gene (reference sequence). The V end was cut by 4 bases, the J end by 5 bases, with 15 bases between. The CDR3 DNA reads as TGTGCCAGCAGCGAACCGGGACGCCTCGAGACCCAGTACTTC. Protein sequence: CASSEPGRLETQYF.

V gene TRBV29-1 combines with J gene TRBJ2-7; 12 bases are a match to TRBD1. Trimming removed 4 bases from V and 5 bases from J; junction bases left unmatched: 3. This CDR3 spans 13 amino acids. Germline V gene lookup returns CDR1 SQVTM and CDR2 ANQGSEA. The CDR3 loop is CSVGGQGANEQYF. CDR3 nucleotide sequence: TGCAGCGTTGGGGGACAGGGGGCCAACGAGCAGTACTTC.

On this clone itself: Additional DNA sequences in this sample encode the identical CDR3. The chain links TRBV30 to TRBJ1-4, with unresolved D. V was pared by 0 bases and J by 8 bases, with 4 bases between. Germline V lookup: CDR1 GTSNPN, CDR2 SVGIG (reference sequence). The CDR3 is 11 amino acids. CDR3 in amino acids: CAWSVGEKLFF. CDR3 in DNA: TGTGCCTGGAGTGTAGGCGAAAAACTGTTTTTT.

The DNA for the CDR3 is TGTGCCAGCAGCGTAGGGCGGGACCTATACGAGCAGTACTTC. Translated, it gives CASSVGRDLYEQYF. The chain employs TRBV9 and TRBJ2-7, with a tentative D call TRBD2 (6 bases). Germline CDR1 SGDLS, CDR2 YYNGEE. V shed 0 bases and J shed 4 bases, with 11 bases lying between them. CDR3 length: 14 amino acids. Combining the CDR3 with reference TRBV9 and TRBJ2-7 gives the whole variable domain DSGVTQTPKHLITATGQRVTLRCSPRSGDLSVYWYQQSLDQGLQFLIQYYNGEERAKGNILERFSAQQFPDLHSELNLSSLELGDSALYFCASSVGRDLYEQYFGPGTRLTVT.

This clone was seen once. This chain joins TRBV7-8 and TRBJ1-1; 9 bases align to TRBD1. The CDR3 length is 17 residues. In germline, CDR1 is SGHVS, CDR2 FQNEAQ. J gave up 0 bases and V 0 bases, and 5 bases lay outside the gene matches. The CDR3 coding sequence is TGTGCCAGCAGCTTAGCCGGGACAGGGTTAATGAACACTGAAGCTTTCTTT. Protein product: CASSLAGTGLMNTEAFF.

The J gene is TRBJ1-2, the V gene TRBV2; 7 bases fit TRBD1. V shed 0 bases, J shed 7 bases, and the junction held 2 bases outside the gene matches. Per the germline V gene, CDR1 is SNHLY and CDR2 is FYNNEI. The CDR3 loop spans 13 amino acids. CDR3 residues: CASSEAQGGGYTF. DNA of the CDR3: TGTGCCAGCAGTGAAGCGCAGGGGGGTGGCTACACCTTC. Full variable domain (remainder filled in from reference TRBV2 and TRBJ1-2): EPEVTQTPSHQVTQMGQEVILRCVPISNHLYFYWYRQILGQKVEFLVSFYNNEISEKSEIFDDQFSVERPDGSNFTLKIRSTKLEDSAMYFCASSEAQGGGYTFGSGTRLTVV.

The CDR3 sequence is CASSLAGGAGGTQYF. The CDR3, as DNA: TGCGCCAGCAGCTTGGCAGGGGGCGCTGGAGGGACCCAGTACTTC. J is TRBJ2-5 and V is TRBV5-1; the match to TRBD1 covers 8 bases. V shed 0 bases, J shed 7 bases, and the junction held 8 bases outside the gene matches. Germline loops: CDR1 SGHRS, CDR2 YFSETQ. The CDR3 contains 15 residues.

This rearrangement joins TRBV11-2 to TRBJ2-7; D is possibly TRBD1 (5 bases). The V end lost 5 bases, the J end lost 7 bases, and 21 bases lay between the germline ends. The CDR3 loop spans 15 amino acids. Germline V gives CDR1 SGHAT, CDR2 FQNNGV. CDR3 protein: CASSPYTRPNREQYF. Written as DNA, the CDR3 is TGTGCCAGCAGCCCATACACAAGACCGAACAGGGAGCAGTACTTC.

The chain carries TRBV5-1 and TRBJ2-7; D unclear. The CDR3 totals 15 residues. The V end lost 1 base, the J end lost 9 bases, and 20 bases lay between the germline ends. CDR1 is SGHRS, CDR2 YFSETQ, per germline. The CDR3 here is CASSLSVDNLGAQYF. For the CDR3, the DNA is TGCGCCAGCAGCTTGTCTGTAGACAACCTCGGCGCGCAGTACTTC.

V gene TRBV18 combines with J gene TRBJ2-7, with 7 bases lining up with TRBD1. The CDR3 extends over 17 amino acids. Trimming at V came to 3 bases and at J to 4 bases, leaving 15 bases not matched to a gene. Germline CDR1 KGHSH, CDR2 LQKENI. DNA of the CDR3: TGTGCCAGCTCACCGGAGAGCCGACAGGGTACGTCGTACGAGCAGTACTTC. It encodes CASSPESRQGTSYEQYF.

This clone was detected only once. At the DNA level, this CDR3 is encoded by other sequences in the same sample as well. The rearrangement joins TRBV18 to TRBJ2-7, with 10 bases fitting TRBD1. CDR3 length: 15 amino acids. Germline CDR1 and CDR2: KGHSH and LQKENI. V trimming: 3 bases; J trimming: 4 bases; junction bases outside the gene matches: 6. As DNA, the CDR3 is TGTGCCAGCTCACCGCCGGGACAGGGGATTTACGAGCAGTACTTC. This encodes CASSPPGQGIYEQYF.

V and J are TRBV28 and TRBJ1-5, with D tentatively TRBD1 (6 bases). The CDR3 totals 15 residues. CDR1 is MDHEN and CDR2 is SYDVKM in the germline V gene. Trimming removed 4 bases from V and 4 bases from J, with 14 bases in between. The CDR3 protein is CASSSQGFGNQPQHF. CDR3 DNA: TGTGCCAGCAGTTCACAGGGTTTTGGGAATCAGCCCCAGCATTTT.

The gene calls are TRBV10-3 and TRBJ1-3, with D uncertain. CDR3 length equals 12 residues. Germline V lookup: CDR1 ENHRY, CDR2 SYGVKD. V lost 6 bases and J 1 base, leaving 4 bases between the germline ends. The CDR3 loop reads CAIRESGNTIYF. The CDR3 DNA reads TGTGCCATCAGGGAATCTGGAAACACCATATATTTT.

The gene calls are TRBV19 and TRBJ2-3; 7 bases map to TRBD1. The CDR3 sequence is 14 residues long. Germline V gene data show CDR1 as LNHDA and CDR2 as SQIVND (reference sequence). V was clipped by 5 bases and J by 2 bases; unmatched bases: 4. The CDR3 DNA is TGTGCCAGTAGTGTGACAGGGTCCACAGATACGCAGTATTTT. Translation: CASSVTGSTDTQYF.